Listed below are T cell receptor beta chains from one sample, sequenced in a study of Graves' ophthalmopathy and Graves' hyperthyroidism. TCRdb passed the multiplex PCR reads through MiXCR, listing each CDR3 protein once. The top ten clones hold approximately 43% of a sample with hundreds of thousands of distinct CDR3 sequences, roughly 40% of them seen once. Input material: peripheral blood. These TCRs come from an adult man with Graves' ophthalmopathy. CDR3s include the opening cysteine and the closing phenylalanine or tryptophan. Fields, in order: clone size, J gene, V gene, D gene, CDR3 DNA, CDR3 protein. D genes are given only for firm matches. Clone size appears in some rows only: once, few, many, or a class for an expanded clone.

clone_size: .; j_call: TRBJ1-2; v_call: TRBV4-3; d_call: TRBD1; cdr3_nt: TGCGCCAGCAGCCAAGGCCCGACAGGGGACTATGGCTACACCTTC; cdr3_aa: CASSQGPTGDYGYTF
clone_size: .; j_call: TRBJ2-5; v_call: TRBV2; d_call: .; cdr3_nt: TGTGCTAGGGGTGTGGGGCGGGAGACCCAGTACTTC; cdr3_aa: CARGVGRETQYF
clone_size: few; j_call: TRBJ1-4; v_call: TRBV2; d_call: TRBD1; cdr3_nt: TGTGCCAGCAGGGACAGGGTTACTAATGAAAAACTGTTTTTT; cdr3_aa: CASRDRVTNEKLFF
clone_size: many; j_call: TRBJ1-1; v_call: TRBV7-8; d_call: .; cdr3_nt: TGTGCCAGCAGCTTAGTTCTCGGCAATGAAGCTTTCTTT; cdr3_aa: CASSLVLGNEAFF
clone_size: few; j_call: TRBJ2-7; v_call: TRBV7-8; d_call: .; cdr3_nt: TGTGCCAGCAGCTCGACTCTACTACACGAGCAGTACTTC; cdr3_aa: CASSSTLLHEQYF
clone_size: few; j_call: TRBJ2-2; v_call: TRBV7-9; d_call: .; cdr3_nt: TGTGCCACCAGCCCCTACTCCGGTGTAGGCACCGGGGAGCTGTTTTTT; cdr3_aa: CATSPYSGVGTGELFF
clone_size: .; j_call: TRBJ1-4; v_call: TRBV25-1; d_call: .; cdr3_nt: TGTGCCAGCAGCCTCGCGGGGGGGGCGAATGAAAAACTGTTTTTT; cdr3_aa: CASSLAGGANEKLFF
clone_size: many; j_call: TRBJ2-7; v_call: TRBV7-2; d_call: .; cdr3_nt: TGTGCCAGCAGCTTAGCCCACTCCTACGAGCAGTACTTC; cdr3_aa: CASSLAHSYEQYF
clone_size: .; j_call: TRBJ2-3; v_call: TRBV29-1; d_call: TRBD2; cdr3_nt: TGCAGCGTTCCCGATAGCGGGAGCACAGATACGCAGTATTTT; cdr3_aa: CSVPDSGSTDTQYF
clone_size: .; j_call: TRBJ1-1; v_call: TRBV19; d_call: .; cdr3_nt: TGTGCCAGTAGTATAGGGACAGTCTCGAAGACTGAAGCTTTCTTT; cdr3_aa: CASSIGTVSKTEAFF
clone_size: .; j_call: TRBJ2-2; v_call: TRBV7-9; d_call: .; cdr3_nt: TGTGCCAGCAGCCGGGTGGGGGACACCGGGGAGCTGTTTTTT; cdr3_aa: CASSRVGDTGELFF
clone_size: .; j_call: TRBJ1-4; v_call: TRBV7-8; d_call: .; cdr3_nt: TGTGCCAGCAGCCTCTCTACCGGGACCGAGAATGAAAAACTGTTTTTT; cdr3_aa: CASSLSTGTENEKLFF
clone_size: .; j_call: TRBJ1-6; v_call: TRBV7-9; d_call: .; cdr3_nt: TGTGCCAGCAGCTTGGAGCGCGGTTATAATTCACCCCTCCACTTT; cdr3_aa: CASSLERGYNSPLHF
clone_size: many; j_call: TRBJ2-7; v_call: TRBV10-3; d_call: TRBD1; cdr3_nt: TGTGCCATCAGTGAGGGGACAGGGATCTCCTACGAGCAGTACTTC; cdr3_aa: CAISEGTGISYEQYF
clone_size: .; j_call: TRBJ1-1; v_call: TRBV25-1; d_call: TRBD1; cdr3_nt: TGTGCCAGCAGTGAAGCGACAGGGACTGAAGCTTCCTTT; cdr3_aa: CASSEATGTEASF
clone_size: many; j_call: TRBJ2-7; v_call: TRBV7-8; d_call: TRBD1; cdr3_nt: TGTGCCAGCAGCACAGGACAGGAGACCTACGAGCAGTACTTC; cdr3_aa: CASSTGQETYEQYF
clone_size: .; j_call: TRBJ2-5; v_call: TRBV2; d_call: .; cdr3_nt: TGTGCCAGCAGGGTCAGGGAAAGTCAAGAGACCCAGTACTTC; cdr3_aa: CASRVRESQETQYF
clone_size: few; j_call: TRBJ2-7; v_call: TRBV7-9; d_call: TRBD1; cdr3_nt: TGTGCCAGCTCACCAGGAGGCAGGGGGATAACCTACGAGCAGTACTTC; cdr3_aa: CASSPGGRGITYEQYF
clone_size: few; j_call: TRBJ2-7; v_call: TRBV12-3/TRBV12-4; d_call: .; cdr3_nt: TGTGCCAGCGGGCCTGCCCCCTACGAGCAGTACTTC; cdr3_aa: CASGPAPYEQYF
clone_size: many; j_call: TRBJ2-7; v_call: TRBV11-3; d_call: TRBD1; cdr3_nt: TGTGCCAGCAGTCACGTGGGACAGGGGTGTTCCTACGAGCAGTACTTC; cdr3_aa: CASSHVGQGCSYEQYF
clone_size: .; j_call: TRBJ1-2; v_call: TRBV15; d_call: .; cdr3_nt: TGTGCCACCAGCAGCTTCGACAGGTCCTATGGCTACACCTTC; cdr3_aa: CATSSFDRSYGYTF
clone_size: many; j_call: TRBJ1-5; v_call: TRBV7-9; d_call: .; cdr3_nt: TGTGCCAGCAGCGGACCTAATAATCAGCCCCAGCATTTT; cdr3_aa: CASSGPNNQPQHF
clone_size: .; j_call: TRBJ2-7; v_call: TRBV2; d_call: TRBD1; cdr3_nt: TGTGCCAGCAGCCCCGGGACAGGGGGTGGCTACTTC; cdr3_aa: CASSPGTGGGYF
clone_size: .; j_call: TRBJ2-7; v_call: TRBV6-5; d_call: .; cdr3_nt: TGTGCCAGCAGTTATTTCCAGGGATCCGAGCAGTACTTC; cdr3_aa: CASSYFQGSEQYF
clone_size: many; j_call: TRBJ2-7; v_call: TRBV15; d_call: TRBD2; cdr3_nt: TGTGCCACCAGTGACGGACTAGCGGGAGTTGAAGAGCAGTACTTC; cdr3_aa: CATSDGLAGVEEQYF
clone_size: .; j_call: TRBJ1-2; v_call: TRBV12-3/TRBV12-4; d_call: .; cdr3_nt: TGTGCCAGCAGCACGGACAGTGTGCATGGCTACACCTTC; cdr3_aa: CASSTDSVHGYTF
clone_size: .; j_call: TRBJ2-5; v_call: TRBV7-9; d_call: .; cdr3_nt: TGTGCCAGCAGCTTAGGAGGGCCGGGATCAAACCAAGAGACCCAGTACTTC; cdr3_aa: CASSLGGPGSNQETQYF
clone_size: many; j_call: TRBJ1-1; v_call: TRBV19; d_call: .; cdr3_nt: TGTGCCAGTACTGCTTGGTCGATGAACATTGAAGCTTTCTTT; cdr3_aa: CASTAWSMNIEAFF
clone_size: few; j_call: TRBJ2-5; v_call: TRBV5-1; d_call: .; cdr3_nt: TGCGCCAGCAGCTTGGGAGCAGGGAAAGAGACCCAGTACTTC; cdr3_aa: CASSLGAGKETQYF
clone_size: many; j_call: TRBJ2-7; v_call: TRBV20-1; d_call: .; cdr3_nt: TGCAGTGCGTCAGGCCAGACGCGCTACGAGCAGTACTTC; cdr3_aa: CSASGQTRYEQYF
clone_size: .; j_call: TRBJ2-7; v_call: TRBV19; d_call: .; cdr3_nt: TGTGCCAGTAGTATGGTCCGTTTCGGCGACGAGCAGTACTTC; cdr3_aa: CASSMVRFGDEQYF
clone_size: .; j_call: TRBJ2-2; v_call: TRBV7-9; d_call: TRBD2; cdr3_nt: TGTGCCAGCAGCTTAGATCCGGGGGGTTTGGGGGAGCTGTTTTTT; cdr3_aa: CASSLDPGGLGELFF
clone_size: .; j_call: TRBJ1-2; v_call: TRBV9; d_call: .; cdr3_nt: TGTGCCAGCAGCGTTGACTTGCCGGCAGGGGATGACTATGGCTACACCTTC; cdr3_aa: CASSVDLPAGDDYGYTF
clone_size: .; j_call: TRBJ2-7; v_call: TRBV7-8; d_call: .; cdr3_nt: TGTGCCAGCAGTTACTCCCGTATAATTCGACGGGACCGACCGTACGAGCAGTACTTC; cdr3_aa: CASSYSRIIRRDRPYEQYF